Listed here are 15 T cell receptor beta chains from one sample, sequenced in a study of T cell responses to AZD1222 COVID-19 vaccine. Method: immunoSEQ multiplex PCR; TCRdb's copy keeps in-frame clones and lacks some. Of about 130,000 clones listed, around 90% are singletons. Sequencing was performed on peripheral blood, taken on day 0 of AZD1222 vaccination. The receptor source for this set is an adult in good health.

This chain uses TRBV7-2 with TRBJ1-4, with D possibly matching TRBD1 (6 bases). V lost 6 bases to trimming and J lost 6 bases, with 14 bases between them. Germline loops: CDR1 SGHTA, CDR2 FQGNSA. CDR3 length: 14 amino acids. DNA of the CDR3: TGTGCCAGCAGTCAACACAGGGACGATGAAAAACTGTTTTTT. It yields the protein CASSQHRDDEKLFF.

J is TRBJ1-2 and V is TRBV6-4; maybe TRBD1 (6 bases). With 6 bases removed from V and 7 bases from J, the gap between germline ends came to 18 bases. Germline CDR1 reads MRHNA; CDR2 reads SNTAGT. The CDR3 is made up of 14 amino acids. CDR3 amino acids: CASRDTGFLSGYTF. The CDR3 DNA sequence: TGTGCCAGCAGGGATACAGGGTTTTTAAGTGGCTACACCTTC.

The V call is TRBV28, the J call TRBJ1-2; possible D gene TRBD1, 6 bases. Germline V gene lookup returns CDR1 MDHEN and CDR2 SYDVKM. The CDR3 runs 14 residues. Trimming shortened V by 4 bases and J by 1 base, and 10 bases separated the two germline ends. CDR3 region: CASSSGHHNYGYTF. The CDR3 region has the DNA TGTGCCAGCAGTTCGGGACACCATAACTATGGCTACACCTTC.

This chain connects TRBV11-2 to TRBJ1-1; 8 positions match TRBD1. V lost 2 bases to trimming and J lost 10 bases; unmatched junction nucleotides: 9. The CDR3 length is 14 residues. Germline loops: CDR1 SGHAT, CDR2 FQNNGV. The CDR3 DNA is TGTGCCAGCAGCTTATATAAATCTACAGGGGGAGCTTTCTTT. Protein product: CASSLYKSTGGAFF.

V gene TRBV5-1 combines with J gene TRBJ1-1; 9 bases align to TRBD1. The V gene end was trimmed by 4 bases and the J gene end by 5 bases; junction bases not matched to a gene: 3. CDR1 and CDR2 from the germline V gene are SGHRS and YFSETQ. The CDR3 runs to 13 residues. CDR3 sequence (DNA): TGCGCCAGCAGCGTTGACAGGGGGACTGAAGCTTTCTTT. This encodes CASSVDRGTEAFF.

This clone was picked up one time. The chain links TRBV9 to TRBJ2-3; no reliable D call. CDR3 length equals 12 residues. Looked up from germline, CDR1 is SGDLS and CDR2 is YYNGEE. V lost 4 bases and J 6 bases, leaving 9 bases between the germline ends. The CDR3 nucleotides are TGTGCCAGCAGCCCCGCAAGGGATACGCAGTATTTT. It codes for CASSPARDTQYF.

This clone occurred once. The chain couples TRBV2 to TRBJ1-5; the D gene is possibly TRBD1 (5 bases). The germline CDR1 and CDR2 sequences are SNHLY and FYNNEI. Trimming pared 6 bases from V and 7 bases from J, leaving 10 bases between. The CDR3 has 12 amino acids. In DNA form, the CDR3 reads TGTGCCAGCAGGGCCGGGGACCAGCCCCAGCATTTT. Translation: CASRAGDQPQHF.

The J gene is TRBJ2-7, the V gene TRBV6-5, with D perhaps TRBD1 or TRBD2 (5 bases each). The germline V gene encodes CDR1 MNHEY and CDR2 SVGAGI. The V and J ends lost 6 bases and 7 bases respectively, with 10 bases between them. CDR3 length: 11 residues. Written as DNA, the CDR3 is TGTGCCAGCAGCCGAGGGGTTGAGCAGTACTTC. Encoded protein: CASSRGVEQYF.

V usage is TRBV6-2 or TRBV6-3 and J usage is TRBJ1-2; D not certain. The germline V gene has CDR1 MNHEY and CDR2 SVGEGT. V dropped 4 bases and J dropped 1 base, with 7 bases sitting between them. CDR3 size: 13 residues. The CDR3 protein is CASSLSGNYGYTF. The DNA for the CDR3 is TGTGCCAGCAGTTTATCCGGTAACTATGGCTACACCTTC.

The chain carries TRBV29-1 and TRBJ2-2, with TRBD2 matching over 14 bases. The ends lost 4 bases at V and 7 bases at J; junction bases unmatched: 5. Germline V CDR1 and CDR2: SQVTM, ANQGSEA. The CDR3 contains 15 residues. The CDR3 nucleotides read TGCAGCGTTGTCGGGACTAGCGGGAGTTACGGGGAGCTGTTTTTT. It translates to CSVVGTSGSYGELFF.

The rearrangement uses TRBV11-2 and TRBJ2-3, with D perhaps matching TRBD1 (5 bases). CDR1 and CDR2 from the germline V gene are SGHAT and FQNNGV. The CDR3 covers 14 residues. The V end was cut by 2 bases, the J end by 2 bases, with 8 bases between. The DNA for the CDR3 is TGTGCCAGCAGCTTAAGGGGTCTCACAGATACGCAGTATTTT. As protein: CASSLRGLTDTQYF.

This clone was seen a few times. The V call is TRBV19, the J call TRBJ1-1; D unresolved. The CDR3 is 12 amino acids. Trimming shortened V by 9 bases and J by 3 bases, and 11 bases separated the two germline ends. Germline CDR1 reads LNHDA; CDR2 reads SQIVND (reference sequence). CDR3 amino acids: CASSRRDTEAFF. The DNA of the CDR3 is TGTGCCAGCAGCCGCCGTGACACTGAAGCTTTCTTT.

This clone has a single count. This rearrangement joins TRBV28 to TRBJ2-7, with 7 bases matching TRBD2. Trimming at V came to 5 bases and at J to 6 bases, leaving 13 bases not matched to a gene. Germline V lookup: CDR1 MDHEN, CDR2 SYDVKM. The CDR3 runs 15 residues. The CDR3 sequence: CASSDVSAGEGEQYF. The DNA for the CDR3 is TGTGCCAGCAGTGACGTCTCGGCGGGAGAGGGCGAGCAGTACTTC.

V and J are TRBV2 and TRBJ1-5; D is undetermined. CDR3 length: 12 amino acids. Germline lookup yields CDR1 SNHLY and CDR2 FYNNEI. The V gene lost 7 bases and the J gene lost 4 bases, with 8 bases spanning the gap. The CDR3, as DNA: TGTGCCAGCAATGAGGGAAATCAGCCCCAGCATTTT. It encodes CASNEGNQPQHF.

This clone was seen a few times. V and J are TRBV5-1 and TRBJ1-2; maybe TRBD1 (5 bases). V lost 0 bases to trimming and J lost 4 bases, with 13 bases between them. Per the germline V gene, CDR1 is SGHRS and CDR2 is YFSETQ. This CDR3 region has 15 residues. CDR3 region: CASSLAPGTPYGYTF. For the CDR3, the DNA is TGCGCCAGCAGCTTGGCCCCAGGGACTCCCTATGGCTACACCTTC.